This TCR beta chain stems from a study of blood T cell repertoires in COVID-19. The table came from immunoSEQ multiplex PCR; TCRdb's copy has only in-frame clones and leaves some out. The sample lists under 200,000 clones, over 70% occurring once. Per the germline V gene, CDR1 is LNHDA and CDR2 is SQIVND (reference sequence). The CDR3 length is 14 residues. V lost 2 bases and J lost 6, with 13 bases in between. The sequenced material came from PBMCs or T cells enriched from blood (not recorded which). The chain combines TRBV19 with TRBJ1-1; D might be TRBD1 (5 bases). The clonotype comes from a woman aged 55-69 years who had recovered from COVID-19. In nucleotides, the CDR3 is TGTGCCAGTAGTATAAAGCAGGGATTCGCTGAAGCTTTCTTT. Amino acids: CASSIKQGFAEAFF.